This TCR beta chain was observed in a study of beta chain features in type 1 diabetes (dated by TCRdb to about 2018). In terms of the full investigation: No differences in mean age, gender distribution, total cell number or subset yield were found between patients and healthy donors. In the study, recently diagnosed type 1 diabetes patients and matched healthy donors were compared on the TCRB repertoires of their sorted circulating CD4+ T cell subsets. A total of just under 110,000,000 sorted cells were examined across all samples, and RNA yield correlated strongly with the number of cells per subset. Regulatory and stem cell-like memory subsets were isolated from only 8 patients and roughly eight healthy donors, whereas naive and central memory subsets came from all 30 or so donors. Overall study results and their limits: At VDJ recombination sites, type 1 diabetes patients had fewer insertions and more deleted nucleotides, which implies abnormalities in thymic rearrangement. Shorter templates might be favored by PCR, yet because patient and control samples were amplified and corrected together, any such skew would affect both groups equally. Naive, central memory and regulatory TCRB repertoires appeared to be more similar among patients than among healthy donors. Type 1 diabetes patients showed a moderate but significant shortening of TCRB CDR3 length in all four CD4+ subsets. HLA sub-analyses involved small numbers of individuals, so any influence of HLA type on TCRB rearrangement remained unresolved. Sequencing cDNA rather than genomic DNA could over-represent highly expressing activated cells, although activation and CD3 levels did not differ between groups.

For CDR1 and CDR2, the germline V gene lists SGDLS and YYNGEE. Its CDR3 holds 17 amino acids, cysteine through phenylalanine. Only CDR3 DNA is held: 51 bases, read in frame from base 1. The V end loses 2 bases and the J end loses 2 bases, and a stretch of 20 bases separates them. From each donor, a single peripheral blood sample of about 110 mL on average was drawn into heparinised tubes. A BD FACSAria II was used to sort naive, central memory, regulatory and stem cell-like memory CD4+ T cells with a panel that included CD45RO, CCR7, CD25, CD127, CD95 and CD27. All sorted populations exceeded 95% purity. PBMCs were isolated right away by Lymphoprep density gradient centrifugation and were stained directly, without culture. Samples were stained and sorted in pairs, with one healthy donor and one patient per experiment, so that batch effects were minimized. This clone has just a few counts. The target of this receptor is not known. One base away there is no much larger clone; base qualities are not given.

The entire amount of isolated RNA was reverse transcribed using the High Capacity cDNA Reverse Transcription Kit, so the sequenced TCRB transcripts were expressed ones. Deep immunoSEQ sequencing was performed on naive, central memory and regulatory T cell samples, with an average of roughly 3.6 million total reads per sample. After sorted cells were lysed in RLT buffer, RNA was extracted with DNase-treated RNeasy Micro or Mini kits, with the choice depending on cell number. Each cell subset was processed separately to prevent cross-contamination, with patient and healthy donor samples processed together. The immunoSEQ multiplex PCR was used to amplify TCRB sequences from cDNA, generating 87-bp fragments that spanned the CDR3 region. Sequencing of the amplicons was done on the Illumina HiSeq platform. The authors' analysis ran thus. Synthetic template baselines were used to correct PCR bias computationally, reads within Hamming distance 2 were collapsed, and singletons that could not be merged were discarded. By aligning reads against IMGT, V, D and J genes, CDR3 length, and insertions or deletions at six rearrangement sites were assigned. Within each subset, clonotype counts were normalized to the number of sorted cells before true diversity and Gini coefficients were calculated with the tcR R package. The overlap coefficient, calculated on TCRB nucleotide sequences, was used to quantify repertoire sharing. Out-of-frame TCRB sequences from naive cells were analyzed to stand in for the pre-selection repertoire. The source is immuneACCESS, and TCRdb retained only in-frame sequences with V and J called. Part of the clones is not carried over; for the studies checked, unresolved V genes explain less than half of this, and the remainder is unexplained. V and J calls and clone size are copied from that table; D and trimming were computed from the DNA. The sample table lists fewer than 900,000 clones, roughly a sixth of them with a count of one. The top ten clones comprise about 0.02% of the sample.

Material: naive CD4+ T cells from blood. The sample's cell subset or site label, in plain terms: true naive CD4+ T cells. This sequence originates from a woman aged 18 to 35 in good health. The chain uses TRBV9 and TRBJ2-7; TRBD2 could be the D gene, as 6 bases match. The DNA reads TGTGCCAGCAGCGTCCCCGCTCTAGCGCGAGTTACCTACGAGCAGTACTTC. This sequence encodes CASSVPALARVTYEQYF.